The rows below give T cell receptor beta chains drawn from one sample of a study of T cell responses to AZD1222 COVID-19 vaccine. This table comes from immunoSEQ multiplex PCR, and its TCRdb copy is limited to in-frame clones, with some not included. The sample carries around 160,000 clones, 75% to 95% recorded once. The sequences come from peripheral blood, collected on day 0 of MenACWY control vaccination. These receptors all come from an adult in good health. CDR3s include the opening cysteine and the closing phenylalanine or tryptophan. Fields, in order: J gene, D gene, V gene, clone size, CDR3 DNA, CDR3 protein. A D gene is named only where the DNA matches it firmly. The size of a clone is reported for some rows only, either as once, few or many, or as a class for expanded clones.

j_gene: TRBJ2-3; d_gene: NA; v_gene: TRBV5-4; abundance: NA; CDR3nt: TGTGCCAGCAAGCGGAGGGGGGGCACAGATACGCAGTATTTT; CDR3aa: CASKRRGGTDTQYF
j_gene: TRBJ2-7; d_gene: NA; v_gene: TRBV7-8; abundance: NA; CDR3nt: TGTGCCAGCAGCTCGTTGGCTACCGTAACCTACGAGCAGTACTTC; CDR3aa: CASSSLATVTYEQYF
j_gene: TRBJ2-7; d_gene: NA; v_gene: TRBV4-1; abundance: NA; CDR3nt: TGCGCCAGCAGCCAAGAAAGGCCCCCCTTTGACGCCTACGAGCAGTACTTC; CDR3aa: CASSQERPPFDAYEQYF
j_gene: TRBJ2-1; d_gene: NA; v_gene: TRBV28; abundance: NA; CDR3nt: TGTGCCAGCAGTTGGGGTGACAATGAGCAGTTCTTC; CDR3aa: CASSWGDNEQFF
j_gene: TRBJ1-1; d_gene: TRBD1; v_gene: TRBV7-3; abundance: NA; CDR3nt: TGTGCCAGCACGATGGGGACAGGGAACACTGAAGCTTTCTTT; CDR3aa: CASTMGTGNTEAFF
j_gene: TRBJ1-2; d_gene: TRBD1; v_gene: TRBV15; abundance: NA; CDR3nt: TGTGCCACCGAACACAGGGGGCGCGTAGATGGCTACACCTTC; CDR3aa: CATEHRGRVDGYTF
j_gene: TRBJ1-1; d_gene: TRBD1; v_gene: TRBV5-1; abundance: NA; CDR3nt: TGCGCCAGCAGCTTGGCCCTGACAGGGGGAGTAACTGAAGCTTTCTTT; CDR3aa: CASSLALTGGVTEAFF
j_gene: TRBJ1-2; d_gene: TRBD1; v_gene: TRBV7-9; abundance: NA; CDR3nt: TGTGCCAGCACCAGACAGGGGGCTGATGGCTACACCTTC; CDR3aa: CASTRQGADGYTF
j_gene: TRBJ2-1; d_gene: NA; v_gene: TRBV10-1; abundance: NA; CDR3nt: TGCGCCAGCAGTGAGCTACGGACTGGGCCTAATAATGAGCAGTTCTTC; CDR3aa: CASSELRTGPNNEQFF
j_gene: TRBJ1-4; d_gene: NA; v_gene: TRBV9; abundance: NA; CDR3nt: TGTGCCAGCAGCGTAGATATGGGGGGCCAGGCAACTAATGAAAAACTGTTTTTT; CDR3aa: CASSVDMGGQATNEKLFF
j_gene: TRBJ2-4; d_gene: NA; v_gene: TRBV5-4; abundance: NA; CDR3nt: TGTGCCAGCAGCTACGGCGGTGGAGCCAAAAACATTCAGTACTTC; CDR3aa: CASSYGGGAKNIQYF
j_gene: TRBJ1-5; d_gene: NA; v_gene: TRBV5-4; abundance: NA; CDR3nt: TGTGCCAGCAGCTTGGAGGGACAAGGGCAGCCCCAGCATTTT; CDR3aa: CASSLEGQGQPQHF
j_gene: TRBJ1-2; d_gene: NA; v_gene: TRBV5-1; abundance: few; CDR3nt: TGCGCCAGCAGCCGCCTTGTAGGGGGGCCTAACTATGGCTACACCTTC; CDR3aa: CASSRLVGGPNYGYTF